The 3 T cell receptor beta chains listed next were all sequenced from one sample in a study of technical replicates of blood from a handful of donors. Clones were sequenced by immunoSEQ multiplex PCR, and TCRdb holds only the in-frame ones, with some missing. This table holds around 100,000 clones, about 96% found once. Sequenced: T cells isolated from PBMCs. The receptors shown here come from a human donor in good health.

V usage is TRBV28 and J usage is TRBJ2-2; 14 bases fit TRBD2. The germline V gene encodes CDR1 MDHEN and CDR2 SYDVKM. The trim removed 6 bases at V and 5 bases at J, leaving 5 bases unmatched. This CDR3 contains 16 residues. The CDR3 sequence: CASSGRTSGGTGELFF. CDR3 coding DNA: TGTGCCAGCAGCGGGCGGACTAGCGGGGGGACCGGGGAGCTGTTTTTT.

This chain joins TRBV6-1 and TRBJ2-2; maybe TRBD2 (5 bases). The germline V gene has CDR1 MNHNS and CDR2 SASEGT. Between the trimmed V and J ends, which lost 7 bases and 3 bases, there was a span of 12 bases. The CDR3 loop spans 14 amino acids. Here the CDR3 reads CASIGLRDTGELFF. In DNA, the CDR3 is TGTGCCAGCATCGGCTTGCGGGACACCGGGGAGCTGTTTTTT.

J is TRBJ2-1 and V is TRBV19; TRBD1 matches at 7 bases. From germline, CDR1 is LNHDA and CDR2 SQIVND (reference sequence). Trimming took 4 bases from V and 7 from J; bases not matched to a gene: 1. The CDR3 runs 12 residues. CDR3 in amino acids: CASSRQGNEQFF. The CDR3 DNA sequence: TGTGCCAGTAGTAGACAGGGAAATGAGCAGTTCTTC.